The sequence of this T cell receptor beta chain was determined in a study of cytomegalovirus exposure and HLA in healthy donors. General study results and limits: The authors later found most CMV-associated TCR beta chains appeared HLA-restricted. Several of the most significant clusters were apparently associated with common viral pathogens in a later analysis.

This CDR3 has 13 residues. The germline V gene has CDR1 SGHRS and CDR2 YFSETQ. V dropped 0 bases and J dropped 14 bases, with 17 bases sitting between them. In regard to this clone: What it recognizes is unknown.

The PCR was carried out with 60 Vbeta primers and 13 Jbeta primers. Libraries were prepared by immunoSEQ multiplex PCR; TCRdb keeps only in-frame clonotypes and omits some of them. The sample includes around 120,000 clones, around 77% of them seen just once. The sequenced sample consisted of PBMCs. The origin of this receptor is a man aged 50 or older in good health and CMV-seropositive. The chain couples TRBV5-1 to TRBJ1-2; D is ambiguous. The CDR3, as DNA: TGCGCCAGCAGCTTGGTGAGCAATTCTTACGGTACCTTC. It encodes CASSLVSNSYGTF.